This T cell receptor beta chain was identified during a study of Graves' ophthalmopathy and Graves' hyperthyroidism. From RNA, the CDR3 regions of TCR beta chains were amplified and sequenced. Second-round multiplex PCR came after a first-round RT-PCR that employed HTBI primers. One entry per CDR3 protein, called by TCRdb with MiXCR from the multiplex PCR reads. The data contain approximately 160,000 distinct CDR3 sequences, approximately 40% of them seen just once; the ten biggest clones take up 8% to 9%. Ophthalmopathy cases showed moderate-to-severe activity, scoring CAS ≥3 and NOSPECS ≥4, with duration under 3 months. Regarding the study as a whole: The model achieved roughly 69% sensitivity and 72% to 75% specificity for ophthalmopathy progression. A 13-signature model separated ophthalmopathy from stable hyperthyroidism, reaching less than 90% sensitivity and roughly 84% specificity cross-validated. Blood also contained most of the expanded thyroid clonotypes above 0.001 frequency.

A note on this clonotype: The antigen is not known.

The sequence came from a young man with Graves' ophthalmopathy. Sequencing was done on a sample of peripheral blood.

The CDR3 DNA follows: TGTGCCAGCAGGAAGACTAGCGGGGGATCCTACGAGCAGTACTTC. Translation gives CASRKTSGGSYEQYF. The gene calls are TRBV2 and TRBJ2-7; TRBD2 matches 12 bases. V dropped 6 bases and J dropped 1; count of bases not matched to a gene: 4. The CDR3 extends over 15 amino acids. The V gene's germline CDR1 is SNHLY and CDR2 FYNNEI. The variable domain in full, with the rest retrieved from reference TRBV2 and TRBJ2-7, is EPEVTQTPSHQVTQMGQEVILRCVPISNHLYFYWYRQILGQKVEFLVSFYNNEISEKSEIFDDQFSVERPDGSNFTLKIRSTKLEDSAMYFCASRKTSGGSYEQYFGPGTRLTVT.